The 9 T cell receptor beta chains listed next were all sequenced from one sample in a study of control samples from healthy donors and cancer patients. Produced via immunoSEQ multiplex PCR; TCRdb's table is partial and in-frame only. Among 95,000 to 100,000 clones listed, around 88% were seen once. Sample: blood. The source of these receptors is a man aged 25-45 years in good health.

The chain combines TRBV25-1 with TRBJ2-5, with D possibly being TRBD2 (6 bases). V lost 2 bases and J lost 2, with 9 bases in between. Germline V gene data show CDR1 as MGHDK and CDR2 as SYGVNS. CDR3 length equals 14 residues. The CDR3 sequence: CASSEIAAQETQYF. DNA of the CDR3: TGTGCCAGCAGTGAAATAGCGGCTCAAGAGACCCAGTACTTC.

The V call is TRBV10-1, the J call TRBJ2-1, with unresolved D. The CDR3 has 12 amino acids. Germline V gene sequence: CDR1 WNHNN, CDR2 SYGVQD (reference sequence). Trimming left V 2 bases short and J 5 bases short, with 4 bases between. The CDR3 here is CASSERDNEQFF. The CDR3 region has the DNA TGCGCCAGCAGTGAGAGGGACAATGAGCAGTTCTTC.

The chain uses TRBV4-3 and TRBJ2-7; 9 bases agree with TRBD2. Trimming cost V 1 base and J 5 bases; bases outside gene matches: 12. CDR3 length: 17 amino acids. Germline CDR1 is LGHNA and CDR2 is YSLEER. DNA for the CDR3: TGCGCCAGCAGCCAAGCCCTTACTAGCGGGTCTTCTCACGAGCAGTACTTC. It yields the protein CASSQALTSGSSHEQYF.

The chain links TRBV6-5 to TRBJ2-7, with TRBD2 as a possible D gene (6 bases). Germline assignment: CDR1 MNHEY and CDR2 SVGAGI. The ends were cut back, 5 bases at V and 7 bases at J, with 9 bases in the middle. This CDR3 spans 11 amino acids. In DNA, the CDR3 is TGTGCCAGCAGTCCCGGGAGAGAGCAGTACTTC. This codes for CASSPGREQYF.

The chain couples TRBV3-1 (or the pseudogene TRBV3-2) to TRBJ1-2; D may be TRBD1 (5 bases). Germline V gene data show CDR1 as LGHDT and CDR2 as YNNKEL (reference sequence). This CDR3 is 14 amino acids long. The V and J ends lost 4 bases and 2 bases respectively, with 11 bases between them. The CDR3 region is CASSRRTLNYGYTF. The CDR3 bases are TGTGCCAGCAGCCGACGGACACTCAACTATGGCTACACCTTC.

The V and J genes are TRBV6-4 and TRBJ1-2; D is ambiguous. The CDR3 spans 12 residues. The V gene lost 2 bases and the J gene lost 2 bases, with 3 bases spanning the gap. CDR1 and CDR2 from the germline V gene are MRHNA and SNTAGT. The DNA for the CDR3 is TGTGCCAGCAGTGACAGAAACTATGGCTACACCTTC. It yields the protein CASSDRNYGYTF.

The chain employs TRBV6-2 or TRBV6-3 and TRBJ1-1; TRBD1 matches 8 bases. The germline V gene encodes CDR1 MNHEY and CDR2 SVGEGT. This CDR3 contains 15 residues. Germline trimming cut 2 bases from V and 4 bases from J; bases unmatched to any gene: 6. DNA for the CDR3: TGTGCCAGCAGTTACACCCCGCAGGGGGCCACTGAAGCTTTCTTT. Its protein product is CASSYTPQGATEAFF.

This clone was counted a single time. V usage is TRBV3-1 (or the pseudogene TRBV3-2) and J usage is TRBJ2-7; tentatively, D is TRBD2 (5 bases). The germline CDR1 and CDR2 sequences are LGHDT and YNNKEL (reference sequence). Trimming removed 3 bases from V and 6 bases from J, with 9 bases in between. CDR3 size: 12 residues. CDR3: CASSQGRSEQYV. In DNA form, the CDR3 reads TGTGCCAGCAGCCAGGGGAGAAGCGAGCAGTACGTC.

V usage is TRBV20-1 and J usage is TRBJ2-1, with D possibly being TRBD2 (6 bases). Germline V CDR1 and CDR2: DFQATT, SNEGSKA (reference sequence). The CDR3 extends over 14 amino acids. Deletions cut 3 bases from V and 4 bases from J, with 13 bases between. The CDR3 reads CSASERGLYNEQFF. In DNA form, the CDR3 reads TGCAGTGCTAGTGAACGGGGGTTGTACAATGAGCAGTTCTTC.